The sequence of this TCR beta chain was determined in a study of regulatory T cells in long-lasting Graves disease. Construction of TCR beta libraries relied on iRepertoire HTBI primers and on Arm-PCR targeting CDR3 regions. TCRdb fed the multiplex PCR reads into MiXCR, producing one record per CDR3 protein. The repertoire includes some 240,000 distinct CDR3 sequences, roughly 19% of them detected once, and around 11% sits in the top ten. The time point denotes: newly diagnosed GD, antithyroid drugs for less than 3 months. Making the TCR library involved RNA that had been extracted from PBMCs. Enrollment of patients was through an endocrinology department in Xi'an, China. The sample holds many counts of this clonotype. The CDR3 spans 13 residues. V was clipped by 7 bases and J by 7 bases, with 13 bases between them. Germline CDR1 is SNHLY and CDR2 is FYNNEI. These records were also assigned to another study, of T cells in Graves' hyperthyroidism and ophthalmopathy. That work states: Hyperthyroidism was newly diagnosed in patients aged 18 to 65 (duration under 2 months).

Source: peripheral blood mononuclear cells (PBMCs), taken at new diagnosis, from a patient treated with antithyroid drugs. The chain carries TRBV2 and TRBJ1-4, with D hard to call. The receptor's source is a woman younger than 45 with Graves disease. The CDR3 spells CASTRGAIEKLFF. CDR3 bases: TGTGCCAGCACCCGAGGTGCTATTGAAAAACTGTTTTTT. Using reference TRBV2 and TRBJ1-4 for the parts outside the CDR3, the full variable domain is EPEVTQTPSHQVTQMGQEVILRCVPISNHLYFYWYRQILGQKVEFLVSFYNNEISEKSEIFDDQFSVERPDGSNFTLKIRSTKLEDSAMYFCASTRGAIEKLFFGSGTQLSVL.